The entry below describes one TCR beta chain. This entry is derived from a study of cytomegalovirus exposure and HLA in healthy donors. The PCR employed 60 Vbeta primers together with 13 Jbeta primers. Libraries were prepared by immunoSEQ multiplex PCR; TCRdb keeps only in-frame clonotypes and omits some of them. The sample holds about 130,000 clones, 60% to 80% seen once. CDR3 size: 15 residues. Deletions cut 7 bases from V and 15 bases from J, with 28 bases between. Germline loops: CDR1 MNHEY, CDR2 SMNVEV (reference sequence). V usage is TRBV27 and J usage is TRBJ2-4, with a tentative D call TRBD1 (6 bases). The sample taken for sequencing was PBMCs. This TCR was recovered from a male donor in good health and CMV-seronegative. The CDR3 loop is CASTPEVGQKFPRYF. The CDR3, as DNA: TGTGCCAGCACCCCAGAAGTAGGACAGAAATTTCCTAGGTACTTC.